This entry concerns a single T cell receptor (beta chain). Antigen: not known. The junction departs from germline at one end; a sequencing error may be responsible. This sample is part of a study of chemoradiotherapy in HPV16-positive cancers. Study-wide findings and caveats: Candidate HPV-specific clones and E7-related TCR motifs grew in tumor during treatment.

Germline CDR1 SGDLS, CDR2 YYNGEE. This CDR3 spans 15 amino acids. Repeated repertoire sampling spanned the course of chemoradiotherapy. Some clones are missing from TCRdb's copy, which holds only in-frame ones; the method was immunoSEQ multiplex PCR. The sample includes under 15,000 clones, about three quarters of them seen just once. This chain links TRBV9 with TRBJ1-6, with TRBD1 matching 8 bases. Sampling took place from a patient who underwent chemoradiotherapy. The TCR sequence derives from a human donor with HPV-associated anogenital cancer. This chain's CDR3 is CASSVGTGYNSPLHF. For the CDR3, the DNA is TGTGCCAGCAGCGTAGGGACAGGGTATAACTCACCCCTCCACTTT.